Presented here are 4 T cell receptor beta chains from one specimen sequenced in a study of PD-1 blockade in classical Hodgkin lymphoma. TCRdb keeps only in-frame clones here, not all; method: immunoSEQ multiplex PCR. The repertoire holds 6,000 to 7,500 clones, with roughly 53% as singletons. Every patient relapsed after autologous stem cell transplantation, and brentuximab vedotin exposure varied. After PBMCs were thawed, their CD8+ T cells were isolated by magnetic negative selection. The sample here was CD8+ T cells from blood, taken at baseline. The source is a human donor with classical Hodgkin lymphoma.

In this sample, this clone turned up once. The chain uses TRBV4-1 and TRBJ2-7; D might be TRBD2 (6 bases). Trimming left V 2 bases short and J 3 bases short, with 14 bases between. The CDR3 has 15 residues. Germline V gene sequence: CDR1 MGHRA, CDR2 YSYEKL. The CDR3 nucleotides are TGCGCCAGCAGCCAAATGCCGGGACTTCTCTACGAGCAGTACTTC. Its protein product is CASSQMPGLLYEQYF.

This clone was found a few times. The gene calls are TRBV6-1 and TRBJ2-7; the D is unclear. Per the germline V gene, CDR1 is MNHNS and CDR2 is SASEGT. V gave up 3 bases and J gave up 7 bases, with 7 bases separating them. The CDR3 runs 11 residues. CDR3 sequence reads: CASSDIVEQYF. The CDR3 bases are TGTGCCAGCAGTGACATAGTTGAGCAGTACTTC.

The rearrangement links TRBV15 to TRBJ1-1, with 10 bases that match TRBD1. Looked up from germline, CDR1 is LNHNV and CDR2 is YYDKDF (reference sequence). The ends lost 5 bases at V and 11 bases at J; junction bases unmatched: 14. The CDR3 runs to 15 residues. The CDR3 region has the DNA TGTGCCACCAGCGGAGGTCCTTCCGGGACAGGGGACGCTTTCTTT. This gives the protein CATSGGPSGTGDAFF.

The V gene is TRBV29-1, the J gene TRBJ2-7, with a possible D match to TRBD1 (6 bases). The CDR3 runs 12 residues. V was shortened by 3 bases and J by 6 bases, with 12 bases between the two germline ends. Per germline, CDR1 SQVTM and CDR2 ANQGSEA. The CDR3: CSVDSTGGEQYF. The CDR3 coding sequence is TGCAGCGTTGATTCGACAGGAGGCGAGCAGTACTTC.